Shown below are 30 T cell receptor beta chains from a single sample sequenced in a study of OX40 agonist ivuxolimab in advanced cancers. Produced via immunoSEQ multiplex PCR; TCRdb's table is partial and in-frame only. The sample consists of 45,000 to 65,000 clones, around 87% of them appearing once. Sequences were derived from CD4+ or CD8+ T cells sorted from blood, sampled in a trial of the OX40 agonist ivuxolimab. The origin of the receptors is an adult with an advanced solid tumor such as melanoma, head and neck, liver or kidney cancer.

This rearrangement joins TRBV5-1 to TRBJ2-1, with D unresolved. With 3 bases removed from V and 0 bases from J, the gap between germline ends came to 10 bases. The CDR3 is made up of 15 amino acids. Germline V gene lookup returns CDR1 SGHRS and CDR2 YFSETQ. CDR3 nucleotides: TGCGCCAGCAGCTCACTGGGTCGCTCCTACAATGAGCAGTTCTTC. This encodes CASSSLGRSYNEQFF.

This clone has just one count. Here the CDR3 DNA reads TGTGCCAGTAGTATATTCGGACTAGCGGGAAGAGCGACTGGGGAGCTGTTTTTT. Translation gives CASSIFGLAGRATGELFF. The V call is TRBV19, the J call TRBJ2-2, with 12 bases that match TRBD2. After removal of 2 bases from V and 8 bases from J, the junction contained 12 bases not matched to a gene. Germline V gives CDR1 LNHDA, CDR2 SQIVND (reference sequence). CDR3 length equals 18 residues. Based on the CDR3 plus reference TRBV19 and TRBJ2-2, the full variable domain is DGGITQSPKYLFRKEGQNVTLSCEQNLNHDAMYWYRQDPGQGLRLIYYSQIVNDFQKGDIAEGYSVSREKKESFPLTVTSAQKNPTAFYLCASSIFGLAGRATGELFFGEGSRLTVL.

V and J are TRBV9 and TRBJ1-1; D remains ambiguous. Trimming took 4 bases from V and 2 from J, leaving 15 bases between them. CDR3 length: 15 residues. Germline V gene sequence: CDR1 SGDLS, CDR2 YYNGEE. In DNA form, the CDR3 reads TGTGCCAGCAGCCCAGATCCATCTACTAACACTGAAGCTTTCTTT. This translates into CASSPDPSTNTEAFF.

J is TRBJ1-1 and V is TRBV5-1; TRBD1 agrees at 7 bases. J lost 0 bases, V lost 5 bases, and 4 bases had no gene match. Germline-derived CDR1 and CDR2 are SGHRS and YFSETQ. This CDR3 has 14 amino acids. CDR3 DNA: TGCGCCAGCAGTCAACAGGGGCTGAACACTGAAGCTTTCTTT. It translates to CASSQQGLNTEAFF.

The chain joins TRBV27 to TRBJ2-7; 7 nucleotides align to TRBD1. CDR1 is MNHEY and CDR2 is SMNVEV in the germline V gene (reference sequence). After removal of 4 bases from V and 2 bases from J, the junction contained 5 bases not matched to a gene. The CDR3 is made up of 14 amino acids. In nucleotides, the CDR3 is TGTGCCAGCAGTTCCTCGACAGGGCCCTACGAGCAGTACGTC. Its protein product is CASSSSTGPYEQYV.

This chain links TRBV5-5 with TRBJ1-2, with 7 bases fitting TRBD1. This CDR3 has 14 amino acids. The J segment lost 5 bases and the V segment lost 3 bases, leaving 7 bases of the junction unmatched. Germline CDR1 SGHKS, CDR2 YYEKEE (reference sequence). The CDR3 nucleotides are TGTGCCAGCAGCTATAAGGACAGGATGTATGGCTACACCTTC. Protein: CASSYKDRMYGYTF.

CDR3 in amino acids: CASGRTGPGNTIYF. CDR3 DNA sequence: TGTGCCAGTGGACGGACAGGGCCGGGAAACACCATATATTTT. The chain links TRBV5-6 to TRBJ1-3; 8 bases align to TRBD1. CDR1 is SGHDT and CDR2 is YYEEEE in the germline V gene. The length of the CDR3 is 14 residues. V shed 8 bases, J shed 4 bases, and the junction held 8 bases outside the gene matches.

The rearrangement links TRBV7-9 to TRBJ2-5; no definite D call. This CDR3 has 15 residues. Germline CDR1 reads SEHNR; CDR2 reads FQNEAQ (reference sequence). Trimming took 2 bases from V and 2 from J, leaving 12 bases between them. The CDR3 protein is CASSLNYGRQETQYF. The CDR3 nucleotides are TGTGCCAGCAGCTTAAATTACGGGCGGCAAGAGACCCAGTACTTC.

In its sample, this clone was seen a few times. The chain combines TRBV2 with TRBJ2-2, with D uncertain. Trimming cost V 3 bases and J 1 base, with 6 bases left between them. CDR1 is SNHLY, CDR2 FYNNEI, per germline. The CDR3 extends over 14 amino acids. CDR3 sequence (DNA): TGTGCCAGCAGTGAGACACGGAACACCGGGGAGCTGTTTTTT. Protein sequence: CASSETRNTGELFF.

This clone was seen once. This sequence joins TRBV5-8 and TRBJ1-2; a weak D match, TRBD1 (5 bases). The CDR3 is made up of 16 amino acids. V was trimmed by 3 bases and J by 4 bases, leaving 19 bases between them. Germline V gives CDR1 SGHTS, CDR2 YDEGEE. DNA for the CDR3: TGTGCCAGCAGCTGGGGACCAGCCGCCGAGGGCTATGGCTACACCTTC. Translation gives CASSWGPAAEGYGYTF.

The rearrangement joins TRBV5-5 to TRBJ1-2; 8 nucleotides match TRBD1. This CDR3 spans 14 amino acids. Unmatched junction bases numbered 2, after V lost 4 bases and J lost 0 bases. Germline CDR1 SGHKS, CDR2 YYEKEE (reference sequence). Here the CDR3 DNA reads TGTGCCAGCAGCCTACAGGGGGCTAACTATGGCTACACCTTC. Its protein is CASSLQGANYGYTF.

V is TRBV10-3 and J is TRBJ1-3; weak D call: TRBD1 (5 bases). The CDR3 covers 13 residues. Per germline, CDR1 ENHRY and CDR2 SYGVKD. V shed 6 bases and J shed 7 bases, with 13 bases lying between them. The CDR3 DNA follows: TGTGCCATCAGCGAGAGGGGCACCAACACCATATATTTT. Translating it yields CAISERGTNTIYF.

The CDR3 protein is CASSLGELQETQYF. CDR3 in DNA: TGTGCCAGCAGCCTGGGGGAGCTACAAGAGACCCAGTACTTC. The gene calls are TRBV7-8 and TRBJ2-5; tentatively, D is TRBD1 or TRBD2 (5 bases each). This CDR3 region has 14 residues. Between the trimmed V and J ends, which lost 5 bases and 2 bases, there was a span of 12 bases. Germline lookup yields CDR1 SGHVS and CDR2 FQNEAQ.

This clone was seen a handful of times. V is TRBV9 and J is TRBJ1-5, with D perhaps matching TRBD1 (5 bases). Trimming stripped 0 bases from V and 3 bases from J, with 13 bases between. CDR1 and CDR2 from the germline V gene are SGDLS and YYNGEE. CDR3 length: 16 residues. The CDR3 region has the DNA TGTGCCAGCAGCGTAGTGGGGCAGGACGACAATCAGCCCCAGCATTTT. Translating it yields CASSVVGQDDNQPQHF.

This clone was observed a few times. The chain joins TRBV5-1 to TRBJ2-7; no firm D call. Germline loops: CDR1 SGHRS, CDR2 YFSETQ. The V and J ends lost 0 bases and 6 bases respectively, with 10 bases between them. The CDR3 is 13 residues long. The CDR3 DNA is TGCGCCAGCAGCTTGGTCCCTAACCTCGAGCAGTACTTC. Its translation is CASSLVPNLEQYF.

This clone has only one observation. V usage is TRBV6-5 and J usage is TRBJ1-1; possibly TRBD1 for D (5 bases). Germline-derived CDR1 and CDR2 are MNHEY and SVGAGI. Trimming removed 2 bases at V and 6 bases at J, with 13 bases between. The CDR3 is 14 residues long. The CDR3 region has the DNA TGTGCCAGCAGTTACGGGGACCGGATCGCTGAAGCTTTCTTT. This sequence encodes CASSYGDRIAEAFF.

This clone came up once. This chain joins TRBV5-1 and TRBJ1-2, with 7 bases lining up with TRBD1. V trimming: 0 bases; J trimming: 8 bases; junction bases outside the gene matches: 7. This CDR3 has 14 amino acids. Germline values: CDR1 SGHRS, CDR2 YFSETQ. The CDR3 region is CASSLGGTDRGYTF. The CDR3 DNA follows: TGCGCCAGCAGCTTGGGTGGGACAGATCGGGGCTACACCTTC.

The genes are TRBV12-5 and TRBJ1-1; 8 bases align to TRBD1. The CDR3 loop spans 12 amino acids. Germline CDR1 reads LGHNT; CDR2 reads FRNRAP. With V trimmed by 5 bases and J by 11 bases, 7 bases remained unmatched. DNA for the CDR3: TGTGCTAGTGGTCTTGGACAGGGTTTTGCTTTCTTT. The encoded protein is CASGLGQGFAFF.

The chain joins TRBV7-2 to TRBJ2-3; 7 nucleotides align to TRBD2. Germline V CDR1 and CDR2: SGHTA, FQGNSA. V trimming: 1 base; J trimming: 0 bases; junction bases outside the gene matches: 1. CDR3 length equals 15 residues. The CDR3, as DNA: TGTGCCAGCAGCTTAGGCGGGAGAAGCACAGATACGCAGTATTTT. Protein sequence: CASSLGGRSTDTQYF.

CDR3 sequence: CASSNRGFETQYF. The CDR3 DNA sequence: TGTGCCAGTAGTAACAGGGGGTTCGAGACCCAGTACTTC. The chain combines TRBV19 with TRBJ2-5; 8 nucleotides align to TRBD1. This CDR3 contains 13 residues. V lost 4 bases to trimming and J lost 5 bases; unmatched junction nucleotides: 3. Germline CDR1 LNHDA, CDR2 SQIVND (reference sequence).

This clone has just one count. The CDR3 nucleotides read TGTGCCAGCAGCTTAGTTCAGGGTCCGGGCAATGAGCAGTTCTTC. Protein sequence: CASSLVQGPGNEQFF. The V gene is TRBV11-3, the J gene TRBJ2-1; D is possibly TRBD1 (5 bases). The CDR3 has 15 amino acids. V lost 1 base and J lost 6, with 13 bases in between. Per germline, CDR1 SGHNT and CDR2 YENEEA.

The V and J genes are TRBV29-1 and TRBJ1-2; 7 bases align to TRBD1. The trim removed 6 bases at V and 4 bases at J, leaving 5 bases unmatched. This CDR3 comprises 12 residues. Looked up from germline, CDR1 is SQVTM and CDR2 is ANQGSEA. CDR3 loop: CSVRTGGYGYTF. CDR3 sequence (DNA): TGCAGCGTGCGGACAGGCGGCTATGGCTACACCTTC. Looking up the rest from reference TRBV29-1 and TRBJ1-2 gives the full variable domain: SAVISQKPSRDICQRGTSLTIQCQVDSQVTMMFWYRQQPGQSLTLIATANQGSEATYESGFVIDKFPISRPNLTFSTLTVSNMSPEDSSIYLCSVRTGGYGYTFGSGTRLTVV.

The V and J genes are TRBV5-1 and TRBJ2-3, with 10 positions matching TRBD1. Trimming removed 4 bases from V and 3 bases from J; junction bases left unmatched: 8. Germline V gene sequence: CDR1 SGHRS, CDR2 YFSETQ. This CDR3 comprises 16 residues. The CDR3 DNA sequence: TGCGCCAGCAGCAGCAGGGGGACAGGGGAAACAGATACGCAGTATTTT. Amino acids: CASSSRGTGETDTQYF.

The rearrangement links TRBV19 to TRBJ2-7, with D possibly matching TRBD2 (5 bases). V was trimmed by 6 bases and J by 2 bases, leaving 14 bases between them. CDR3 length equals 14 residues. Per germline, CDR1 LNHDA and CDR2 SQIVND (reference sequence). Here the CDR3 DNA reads TGTGCCAGTAGCCTGAGGACTTCTACCTACGAGCAGTACTTC. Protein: CASSLRTSTYEQYF.

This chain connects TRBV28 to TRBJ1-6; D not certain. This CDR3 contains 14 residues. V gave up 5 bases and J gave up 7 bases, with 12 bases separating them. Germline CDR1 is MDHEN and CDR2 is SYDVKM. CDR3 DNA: TGTGCCAGCAGTCAAGGACTTGGGAATTCACCCCTCCACTTT. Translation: CASSQGLGNSPLHF. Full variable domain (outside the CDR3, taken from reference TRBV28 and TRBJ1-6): DVKVTQSSRYLVKRTGEKVFLECVQDMDHENMFWYRQDPGLGLRLIYFSYDVKMKEKGDIPEGYSVSREKKERFSLILESASTNQTSMYLCASSQGLGNSPLHFGNGTRLTVT.

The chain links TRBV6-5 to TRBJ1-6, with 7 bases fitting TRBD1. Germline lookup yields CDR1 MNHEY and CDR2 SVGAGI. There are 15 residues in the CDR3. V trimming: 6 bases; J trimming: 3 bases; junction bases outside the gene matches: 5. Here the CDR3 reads CASSGRTGYNSPLHF. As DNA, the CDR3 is TGTGCCAGCAGCGGACGGACAGGCTATAATTCACCCCTCCACTTT.

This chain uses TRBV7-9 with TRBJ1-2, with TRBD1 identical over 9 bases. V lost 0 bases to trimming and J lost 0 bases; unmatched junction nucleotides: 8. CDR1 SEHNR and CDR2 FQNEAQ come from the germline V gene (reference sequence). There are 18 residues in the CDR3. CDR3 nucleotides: TGTGCCAGCAGCTTAGCGCCGGGACAGGGCCAACCTAACTATGGCTACACCTTC. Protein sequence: CASSLAPGQGQPNYGYTF. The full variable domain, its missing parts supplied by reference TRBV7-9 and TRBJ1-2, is DTGVSQNPRHKITKRGQNVTFRCDPISEHNRLYWYRQTLGQGPEFLTYFQNEAQLEKSRLLSDRFSAERPKGSFSTLEIQRTEQGDSAMYLCASSLAPGQGQPNYGYTFGSGTRLTVV.

The chain's CDR3 is CASSLFRINGETQYF. The CDR3 nucleotides read TGTGCCAGCAGTCTCTTTAGAATTAACGGAGAGACCCAGTACTTC. V is TRBV2 and J is TRBJ2-5; D call uncertain. The V gene lost 5 bases and the J gene lost 4 bases, with 17 bases spanning the gap. The CDR3 runs to 15 residues. Germline lookup yields CDR1 SNHLY and CDR2 FYNNEI.

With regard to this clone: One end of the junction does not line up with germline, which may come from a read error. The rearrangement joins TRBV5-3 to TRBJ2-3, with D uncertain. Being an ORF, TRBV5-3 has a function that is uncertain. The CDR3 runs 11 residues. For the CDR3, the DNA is TGTGCCAGCAGCTGGACAGATACGCAGTATTTT. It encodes CASSWTDTQYF.

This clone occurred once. The CDR3 DNA follows: TGTGCCAGCAGTTCGACTAGCGGGTTCTACAATGAGCAGTTCTTC. Translation gives CASSSTSGFYNEQFF. The chain uses TRBV6-5 and TRBJ2-1; 10 positions agree with TRBD2. Germline assignment: CDR1 MNHEY and CDR2 SVGAGI. The CDR3 extends over 15 amino acids. V was pared by 4 bases and J by 3 bases, with 3 bases of the junction left unmatched.